Each of the 3 T cell receptor beta chains below was sequenced from the same sample in a study of blood T cell repertoires in COVID-19. TCRdb's copy holds only in-frame clones and misses some; the assay was immunoSEQ multiplex PCR. The repertoire has 220,000 or so clones, roughly 82% of them found once; the top ten carry roughly 2%. Sequencing was carried out using PBMCs or T cells enriched from blood (not recorded which). Receptors were obtained from a woman aged 45 to 65 who had recovered from COVID-19.

The CDR3 nucleotides read TGTGCCGGAGTTGGAGACAGGGACGCTTCACCCCTCCACTTT. Protein: CAGVGDRDASPLHF. The chain links TRBV19 to TRBJ1-6, with 7 nucleotides matching TRBD1. Per the germline V gene, CDR1 is LNHDA and CDR2 is SQIVND (reference sequence). With 11 bases clipped from V and 9 bases from J, the junction kept 13 bases outside the gene matches. CDR3 length equals 14 residues. The complete variable domain, with remaining parts taken from reference TRBV19 and TRBJ1-6, reads DGGITQSPKYLFRKEGQNVTLSCEQNLNHDAMYWYRQDPGQGLRLIYYSQIVNDFQKGDIAEGYSVSREKKESFPLTVTSAQKNPTAFYLCAGVGDRDASPLHFGNGTRLTVT.

This chain uses TRBV4-3 with TRBJ2-7; D is possibly TRBD2 (7 bases). Looked up from germline, CDR1 is LGHNA and CDR2 is YSLEER. The V end lost 0 bases, the J end lost 2 bases, and 11 bases lay between the germline ends. This CDR3 region has 15 residues. The CDR3 spells CASSQEGGLTYEQYF. CDR3 coding DNA: TGCGCCAGCAGCCAAGAGGGGGGGCTAACCTACGAGCAGTACTTC.

V and J are TRBV30 and TRBJ2-7, with 12 positions matching TRBD2. CDR1 GTSNPN and CDR2 SVGIG come from the germline V gene (reference sequence). J gave up 6 bases and V 0 bases, and 0 bases lay outside the gene matches. This CDR3 region has 13 residues. CDR3 DNA sequence: TGTGCCTGGAGTGTACTAGCGGGAGGCGAGCAGTACTTC. Encoded protein: CAWSVLAGGEQYF.